This T cell receptor (beta chain) was obtained from a study of Graves' ophthalmopathy and Graves' hyperthyroidism. As for the study in general: Specimen type is peripheral blood, obtained at initial diagnosis before any treatment.

Newly diagnosed hyperthyroidism donors, aged 18 to 65, duration under 2 months. Researchers turned away patients with other autoimmune diseases, uncontrolled infections, pregnancy or lactation. This clonotype was counted a few times. The antigen is unknown. One junction end disagrees with the germline gene, perhaps due to a read error. The CDR3 sequence is 16 residues long. The germline gives CDR1 MRHNA, CDR2 SNTAGT. Beta-chain TCR CDR3 regions were amplified from RNA transcripts. Second-round multiplex PCR followed a first-round RT-PCR using HTBI primers. TCRdb reprocessed the multiplex PCR reads with MiXCR, giving one entry per CDR3 protein. The sample lists approximately 380,000 distinct CDR3 sequences, around 21% occurring once. Study-level results: In blood, most expanded thyroid clonotypes above 0.001 frequency were also detected.

The clonotype originates from a woman between 18 and 29 years old with stable Graves' hyperthyroidism. The sequenced material came from peripheral blood. The rearrangement uses TRBV6-4 and TRBJ2-4; 9 bases match TRBD1. CDR3 bases: TGTGCCAGCAGTGACCCACCGGGACAGGGTTTAGACATTAAGTACTTC. Its protein product is CASSDPPGQGLDIKYF.